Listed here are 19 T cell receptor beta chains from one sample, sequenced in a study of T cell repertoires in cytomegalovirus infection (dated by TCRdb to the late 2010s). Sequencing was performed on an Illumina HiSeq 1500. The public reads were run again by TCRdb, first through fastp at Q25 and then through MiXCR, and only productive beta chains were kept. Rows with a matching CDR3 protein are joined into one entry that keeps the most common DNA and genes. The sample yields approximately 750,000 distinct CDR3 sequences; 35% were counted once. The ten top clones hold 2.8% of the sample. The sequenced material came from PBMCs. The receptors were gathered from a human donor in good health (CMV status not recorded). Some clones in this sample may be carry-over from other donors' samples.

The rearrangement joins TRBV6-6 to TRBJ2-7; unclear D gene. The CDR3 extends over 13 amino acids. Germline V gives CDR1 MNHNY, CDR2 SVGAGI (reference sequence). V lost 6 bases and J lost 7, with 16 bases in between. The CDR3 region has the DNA TGTGCCAGCAGCTATCCCCCGGACCGGGAGCAGTACTTC. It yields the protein CASSYPPDREQYF.

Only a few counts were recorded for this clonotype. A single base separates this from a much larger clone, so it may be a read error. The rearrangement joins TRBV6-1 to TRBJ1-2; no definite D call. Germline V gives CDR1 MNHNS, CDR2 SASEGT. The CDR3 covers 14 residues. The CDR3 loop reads CPSSRAISPYGYTF. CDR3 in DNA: TGTCCCAGCAGTCGGGCGATATCCCCGTATGGCTACACCTTC.

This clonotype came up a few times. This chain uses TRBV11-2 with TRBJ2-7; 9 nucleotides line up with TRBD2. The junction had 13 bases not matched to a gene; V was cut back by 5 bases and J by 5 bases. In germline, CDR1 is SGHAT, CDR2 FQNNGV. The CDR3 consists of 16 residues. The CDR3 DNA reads TGTGCCAGCAGCGCGCGAGCGGGCGGGGGGGTGGACGAGCAGTACTTC. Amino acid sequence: CASSARAGGGVDEQYF.

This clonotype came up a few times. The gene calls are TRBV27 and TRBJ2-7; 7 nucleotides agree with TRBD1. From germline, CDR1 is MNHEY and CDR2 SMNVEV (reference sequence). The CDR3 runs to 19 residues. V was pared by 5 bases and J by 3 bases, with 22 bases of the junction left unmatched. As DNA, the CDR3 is TGTGCCAGCAGTAAACCCAAGGACAGGTCCAAGGGCAAGAGCTACGAGCAGTACTTC. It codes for CASSKPKDRSKGKSYEQYF.

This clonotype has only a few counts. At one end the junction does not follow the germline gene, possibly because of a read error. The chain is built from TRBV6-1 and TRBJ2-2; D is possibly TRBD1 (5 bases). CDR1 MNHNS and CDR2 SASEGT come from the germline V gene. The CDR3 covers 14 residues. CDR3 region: CASGETANTGELFF. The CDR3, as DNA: TGTGCCAGCGGCGAGACAGCGAATACCGGGGAGCTGTTTTTT.

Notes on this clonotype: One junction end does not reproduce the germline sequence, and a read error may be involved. The CDR3, as DNA: TGCGCCAGCAGCCAACAAGGGACAGTTAATGAAAATCTGTTTTTT. Encoded protein: CASSQQGTVNENLFF. The V and J genes are TRBV4-3 and TRBJ1-4; 7 nucleotides agree with TRBD1. This CDR3 comprises 15 residues. The germline V gene encodes CDR1 LGHNA and CDR2 YSLEER.

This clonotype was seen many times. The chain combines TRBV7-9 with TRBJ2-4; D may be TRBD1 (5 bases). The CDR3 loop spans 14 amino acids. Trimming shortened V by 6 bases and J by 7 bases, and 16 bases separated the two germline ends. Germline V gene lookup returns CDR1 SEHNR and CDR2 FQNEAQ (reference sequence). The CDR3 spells CASSFRVPGNIQYF. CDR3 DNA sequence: TGTGCCAGCAGTTTCAGGGTTCCAGGGAACATTCAGTACTTC.

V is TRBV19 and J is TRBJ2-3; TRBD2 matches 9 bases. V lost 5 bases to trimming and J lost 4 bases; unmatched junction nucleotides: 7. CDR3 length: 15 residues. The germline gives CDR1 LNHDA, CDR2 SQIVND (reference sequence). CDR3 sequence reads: CASSPIAGVADTQYF. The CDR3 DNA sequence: TGTGCCAGTAGTCCCATAGCGGGAGTAGCAGATACGCAGTATTTT. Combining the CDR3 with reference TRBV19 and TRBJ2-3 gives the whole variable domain DGGITQSPKYLFRKEGQNVTLSCEQNLNHDAMYWYRQDPGQGLRLIYYSQIVNDFQKGDIAEGYSVSREKKESFPLTVTSAQKNPTAFYLCASSPIAGVADTQYFGPGTRLTVL.

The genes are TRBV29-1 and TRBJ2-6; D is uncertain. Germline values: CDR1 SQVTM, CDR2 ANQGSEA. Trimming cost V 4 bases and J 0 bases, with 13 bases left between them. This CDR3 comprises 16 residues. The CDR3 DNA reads TGCAGCGTTGCCACCCGTTTAGACTCTGGGGCCAACGTCCTGACTTTC. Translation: CSVATRLDSGANVLTF.

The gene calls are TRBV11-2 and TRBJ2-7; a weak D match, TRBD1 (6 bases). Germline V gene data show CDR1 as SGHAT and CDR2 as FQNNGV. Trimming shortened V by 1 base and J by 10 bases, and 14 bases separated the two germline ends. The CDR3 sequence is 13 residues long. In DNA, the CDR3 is TGTGCCAGCAGCTTAGCTGGGGGCTCGGACCAGTACTTC. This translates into CASSLAGGSDQYF.

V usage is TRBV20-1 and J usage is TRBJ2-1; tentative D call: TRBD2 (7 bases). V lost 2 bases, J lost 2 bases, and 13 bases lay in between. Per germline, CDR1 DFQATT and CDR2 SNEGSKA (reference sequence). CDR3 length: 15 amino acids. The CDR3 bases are TGCAGTGCTAGATCGAGGGAGGGGGCCTACAATGAGCAGTTCTTC. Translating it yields CSARSREGAYNEQFF.

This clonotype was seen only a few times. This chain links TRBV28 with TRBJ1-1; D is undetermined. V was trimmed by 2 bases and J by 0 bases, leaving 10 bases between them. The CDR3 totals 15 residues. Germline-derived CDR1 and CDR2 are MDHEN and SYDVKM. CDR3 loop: CASSLQQAMNTEAFF. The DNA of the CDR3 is TGTGCCAGCAGTTTACAGCAGGCTATGAACACTGAAGCTTTCTTT.

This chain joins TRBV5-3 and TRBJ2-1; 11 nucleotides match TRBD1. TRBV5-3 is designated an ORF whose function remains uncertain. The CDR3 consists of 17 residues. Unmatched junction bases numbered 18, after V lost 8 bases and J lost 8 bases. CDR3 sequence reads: CASSMDRGQGGNDEQFF. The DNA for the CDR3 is TGTGCCAGCAGCATGGACAGGGGGCAAGGAGGTAACGATGAGCAGTTCTTC.

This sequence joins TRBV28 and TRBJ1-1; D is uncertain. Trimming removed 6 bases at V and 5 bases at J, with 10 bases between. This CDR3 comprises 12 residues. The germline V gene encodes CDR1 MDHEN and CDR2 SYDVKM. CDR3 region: CASRGPSTEAFF. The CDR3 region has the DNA TGTGCCAGCAGAGGACCTTCGACTGAAGCTTTCTTT.

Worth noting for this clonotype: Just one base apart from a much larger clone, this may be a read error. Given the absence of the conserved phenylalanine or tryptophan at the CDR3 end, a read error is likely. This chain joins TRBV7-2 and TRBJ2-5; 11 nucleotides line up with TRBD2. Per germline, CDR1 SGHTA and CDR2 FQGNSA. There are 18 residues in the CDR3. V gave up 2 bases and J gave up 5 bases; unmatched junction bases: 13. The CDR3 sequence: CASSLSAGPSGGRETQYC. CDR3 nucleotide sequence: TGTGCCAGCAGCTTATCTGCCGGGCCTAGCGGGGGGAGGGAGACCCAGTACTGC.

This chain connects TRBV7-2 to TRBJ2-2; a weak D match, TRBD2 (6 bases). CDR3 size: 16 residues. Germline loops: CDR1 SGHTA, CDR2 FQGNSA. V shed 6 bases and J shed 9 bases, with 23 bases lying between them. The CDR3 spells CASSNPGESKSRELFF. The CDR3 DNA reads TGTGCCAGCAGTAACCCGGGAGAGAGTAAATCCCGGGAGCTGTTTTTT. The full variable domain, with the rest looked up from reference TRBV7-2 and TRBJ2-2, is GAGVSQSPSNKVTEKGKDVELRCDPISGHTALYWYRQSLGQGLEFLIYFQGNSAPDKSGLPSDRFSAERTGGSVSTLTIQRTQQEDSAVYLCASSNPGESKSRELFFGEGSRLTVL.

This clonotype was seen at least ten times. The CDR3, as DNA: TGTGCCAGCAGTTTAACGGGTAGCAATCAGCCCCAGCATTTT. It is translated as CASSLTGSNQPQHF. The chain links TRBV12-3 or TRBV12-4 to TRBJ1-5, with no clear D. The CDR3 is 14 amino acids. Trimming took 2 bases from V and 0 from J, leaving 5 bases between them.

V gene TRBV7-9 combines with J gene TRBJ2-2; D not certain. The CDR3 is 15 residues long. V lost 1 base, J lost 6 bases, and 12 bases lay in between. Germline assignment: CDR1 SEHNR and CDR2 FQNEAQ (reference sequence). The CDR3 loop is CASSLDPARSGELFF. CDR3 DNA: TGTGCCAGCAGCTTAGATCCGGCCCGGTCCGGGGAGCTGTTTTTT.

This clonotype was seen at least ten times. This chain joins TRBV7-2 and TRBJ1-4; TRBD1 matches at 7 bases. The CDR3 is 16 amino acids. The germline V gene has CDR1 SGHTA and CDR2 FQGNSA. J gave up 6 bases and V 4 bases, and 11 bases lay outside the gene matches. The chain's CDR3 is CASSSTLRDSYEKLFF. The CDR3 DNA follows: TGTGCCAGCAGCTCCACCCTCCGGGACAGCTATGAAAAACTGTTTTTT.